Shown below are 8 T cell receptor beta chains from a single sample sequenced in a study of T cell repertoires in cytomegalovirus infection. No cognate antigen is known for these TCRs. TCRdb reanalysed the reads using MiXCR and keeps one entry per CDR3 protein. The repertoire holds 700,000 to 850,000 distinct CDR3 sequences, over 25% seen once, with around 12% in the top ten. Sequences were derived from cultured CD8+ T cells from PBMCs, sampled from culture after CMV antigen stimulation. These receptors all come from a human donor in good health (CMV status not recorded). Some clones in this sample may be carry-over from other donors' samples.

This clonotype was seen at least ten times. The chain uses TRBV7-2 and TRBJ2-7, with D unclear. The CDR3 runs to 15 residues. Germline values: CDR1 SGHTA, CDR2 FQGNSA. Deletions cut 4 bases from V and 1 base from J, with 14 bases between. The CDR3 is CASSWTQGASYEQYF. CDR3 nucleotide sequence: TGTGCCAGCAGCTGGACCCAAGGAGCGTCCTACGAGCAGTACTTC.

This clonotype was observed a handful of times. J is TRBJ2-7 and V is TRBV12-3 or TRBV12-4, with TRBD2 matching 7 bases. The CDR3 is made up of 14 amino acids. J lost 5 bases, V lost 3 bases, and 7 bases had no gene match. The CDR3: CASSLRGLRHEQYF. In DNA form, the CDR3 reads TGTGCCAGCAGTTTGCGGGGGTTAAGACACGAGCAGTACTTC.

The chain joins TRBV19 to TRBJ2-7; D not resolved. The CDR3 contains 16 residues. Germline V gene data show CDR1 as LNHDA and CDR2 as SQIVND (reference sequence). V was clipped by 4 bases and J by 1 base, with 17 bases between them. CDR3 nucleotides: TGTGCCAGTAGTACTGGGGAAAGGCAGGAATCCTACGAGCAGTACGTC. Protein sequence: CASSTGERQESYEQYV.

This clonotype occurred a few times. V and J are TRBV6-2 or TRBV6-3 and TRBJ2-2; D gene uncertain. This CDR3 is built from 11 residues. V was clipped by 7 bases and J by 7 bases, with 7 bases between them. Per the germline V gene, CDR1 is MNHEY and CDR2 is SVGEGT. CDR3 in DNA: TGTGCCAGCATGCGAATCGGGGAGCTGTTTTTT. Amino acids: CASMRIGELFF.

V usage is TRBV4-2 and J usage is TRBJ2-3, with TRBD2 as a possible D gene (7 bases). The germline V and J ends were trimmed by 0 bases and 3 bases, with 19 bases remaining between them. Germline assignment: CDR1 LGHNA and CDR2 YNFKEQ. This CDR3 contains 18 residues. The CDR3 DNA reads as TGTGCCAGCAGCCAAGATCCATACGGGGGGCCTGGGACAGATACGCAGTATTTT. This sequence encodes CASSQDPYGGPGTDTQYF.

In this sample, this clonotype turned up a few times. The chain combines TRBV29-1 with TRBJ1-1, with D possibly matching TRBD1 (5 bases). V was shortened by 6 bases and J by 1 base, with 9 bases between the two germline ends. Germline V CDR1 and CDR2: SQVTM, ANQGSEA. This CDR3 has 12 residues. The CDR3 here is CSVIGGNTEAFF. As DNA, the CDR3 is TGCAGCGTGATTGGGGGGAACACTGAAGCTTTCTTT.

The chain is built from TRBV28 and TRBJ1-2; 10 bases are shared with TRBD1. CDR1 and CDR2 (germline): MDHEN, SYDVKM. Trimming took 4 bases from V and 5 from J; bases not matched to a gene: 10. This CDR3 is 16 amino acids long. CDR3 amino acids: CASSSKTRQGAYGYTF. CDR3 DNA sequence: TGTGCCAGCAGTTCCAAAACTAGACAGGGGGCGTATGGCTACACCTTC.

The chain joins TRBV7-9 to TRBJ2-4, with unresolved D. Germline V gene sequence: CDR1 SEHNR, CDR2 FQNEAQ (reference sequence). The V and J ends lost 6 bases and 1 base respectively, with 13 bases between them. This CDR3 contains 15 residues. This chain's CDR3 is CASSPQSGAKNIQYF. As DNA, the CDR3 is TGTGCCAGCAGTCCCCAATCCGGGGCCAAAAACATTCAGTACTTC.